The T cell receptor beta chain described here comes from a study of vaccination and CD4 T cells after COVID-19. About the research overall: Post-COVID draws followed diagnosis by a median roughly 99 days (range 35 to 161). Regarding the study as a whole: Only after vaccination were a median approximately 86% of convalescents' reactive clones seen.

On this clonotype: Its antigen is undetermined.

Treatment: approximately 10-day PBMC culture with coronavirus spike peptide pools or control peptides (ViraFEST assay). For ViraFEST, peptide pools expanded antigen-specific T cells, after which the TCRs were sequenced. Sequenced with the Oncomine TCR Beta short-read assay was DNA taken from cultured CD4+ T cells. TCRdb called the PCR reads again in MiXCR, with one record for every CDR3 protein. The sample contains some 16,000 distinct CDR3 sequences, around 55% of which appear only once. The CDR3 sequence is 17 residues long. Germline V gene lookup returns CDR1 MNHEY and CDR2 SVGAGI. The ends lost 8 bases at V and 4 bases at J; junction bases unmatched: 10.

The sequences come from cultured CD4+ T cells from blood, collected after SARS-CoV-2 vaccination. The TCR sequence derives from a human donor with COVID-19. The rearrangement links TRBV6-5 to TRBJ2-6, with 11 bases that match TRBD1. In DNA, the CDR3 is TGTGCCAGCCGTTCCGGACAGGGGGCGCTCGGGGCCAACGTCCTGACTTTC. This encodes CASRSGQGALGANVLTF.